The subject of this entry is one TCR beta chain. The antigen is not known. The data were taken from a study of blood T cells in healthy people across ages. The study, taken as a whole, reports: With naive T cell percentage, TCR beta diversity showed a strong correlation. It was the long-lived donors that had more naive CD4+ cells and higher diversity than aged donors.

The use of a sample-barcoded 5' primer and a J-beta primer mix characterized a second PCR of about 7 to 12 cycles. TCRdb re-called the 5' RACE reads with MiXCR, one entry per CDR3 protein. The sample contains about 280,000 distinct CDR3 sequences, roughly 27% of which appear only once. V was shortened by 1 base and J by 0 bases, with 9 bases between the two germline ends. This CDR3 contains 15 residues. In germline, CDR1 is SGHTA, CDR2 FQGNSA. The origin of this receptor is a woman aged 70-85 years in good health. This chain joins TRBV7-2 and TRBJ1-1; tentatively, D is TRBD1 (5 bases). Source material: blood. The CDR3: CASSLGQWMNTEAFF. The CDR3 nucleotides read TGTGCCAGCAGCTTAGGACAGTGGATGAACACTGAAGCTTTCTTT. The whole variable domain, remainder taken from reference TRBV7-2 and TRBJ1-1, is GAGVSQSPSNKVTEKGKDVELRCDPISGHTALYWYRQSLGQGLEFLIYFQGNSAPDKSGLPSDRFSAERTGGSVSTLTIQRTQQEDSAVYLCASSLGQWMNTEAFFGQGTRLTVV.